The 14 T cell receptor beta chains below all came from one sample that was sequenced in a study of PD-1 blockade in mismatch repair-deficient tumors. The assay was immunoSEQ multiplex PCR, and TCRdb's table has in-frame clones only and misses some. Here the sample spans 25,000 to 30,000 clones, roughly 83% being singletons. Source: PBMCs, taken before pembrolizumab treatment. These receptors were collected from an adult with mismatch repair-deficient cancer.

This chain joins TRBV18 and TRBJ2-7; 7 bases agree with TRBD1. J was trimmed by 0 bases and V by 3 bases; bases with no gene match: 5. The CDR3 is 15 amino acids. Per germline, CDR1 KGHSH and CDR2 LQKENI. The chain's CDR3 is CASSPRQGVSYEQYF. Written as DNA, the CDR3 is TGTGCCAGCTCACCGAGACAGGGCGTCTCCTACGAGCAGTACTTC.

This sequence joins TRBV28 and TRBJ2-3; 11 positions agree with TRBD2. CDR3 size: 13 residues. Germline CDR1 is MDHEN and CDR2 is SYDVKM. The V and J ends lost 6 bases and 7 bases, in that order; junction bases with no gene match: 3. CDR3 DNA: TGTGCCAGCAGCTCTAGCGGGGGGTATACGCAGTATTTT. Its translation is CASSSSGGYTQYF.

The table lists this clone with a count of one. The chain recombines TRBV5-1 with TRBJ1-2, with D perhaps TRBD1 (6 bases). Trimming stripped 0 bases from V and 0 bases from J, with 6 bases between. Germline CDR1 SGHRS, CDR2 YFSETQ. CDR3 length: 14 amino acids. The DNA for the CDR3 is TGCGCCAGCAGCTTGGGGACAGCTAACTATGGCTACACCTTC. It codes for CASSLGTANYGYTF.

CDR3 DNA: TGTGCCAGCAGCGGAGGGTACGCCACAGATACGCAGTATTTT. Its translation: CASSGGYATDTQYF. The chain combines TRBV9 with TRBJ2-3; D is possibly TRBD2 (5 bases). This CDR3 has 14 amino acids. V was shortened by 3 bases and J by 2 bases, with 10 bases between the two germline ends. Germline CDR1 is SGDLS and CDR2 is YYNGEE.

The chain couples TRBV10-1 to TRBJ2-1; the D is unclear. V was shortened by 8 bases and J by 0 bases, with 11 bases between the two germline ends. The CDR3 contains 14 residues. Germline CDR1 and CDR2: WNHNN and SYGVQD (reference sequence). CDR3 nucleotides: TGCGCCAGCCCCCTGTCTAGCTCCTACAATGAGCAGTTCTTC. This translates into CASPLSSSYNEQFF.

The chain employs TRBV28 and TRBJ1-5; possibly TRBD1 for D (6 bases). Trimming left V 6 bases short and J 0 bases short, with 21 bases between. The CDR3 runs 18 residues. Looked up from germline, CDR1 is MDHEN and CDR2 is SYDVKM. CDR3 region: CASRQGLYSLYSNQPQHF. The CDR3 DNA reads TGTGCCAGCAGACAGGGCCTTTACTCACTTTATAGCAATCAGCCCCAGCATTTT.

Written as DNA, the CDR3 is TGTGCCAGTAGTATAGATCGGAGCACAGATACGCAGTATTTT. Translation: CASSIDRSTDTQYF. This chain links TRBV19 with TRBJ2-3; D gene uncertain. The V and J ends lost 0 bases and 0 bases respectively, with 4 bases between them. The CDR3 contains 14 residues. Germline CDR1 is LNHDA and CDR2 is SQIVND (reference sequence).

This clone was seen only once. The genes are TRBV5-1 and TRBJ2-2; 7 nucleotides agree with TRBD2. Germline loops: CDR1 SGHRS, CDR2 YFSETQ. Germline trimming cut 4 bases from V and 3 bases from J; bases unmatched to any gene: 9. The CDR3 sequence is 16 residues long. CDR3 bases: TGCGCCAGCAGCCCAGGACTAGGGGCGGACACCGGGGAGCTGTTTTTT. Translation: CASSPGLGADTGELFF.

Here the CDR3 DNA reads TGTGCCAGTAGTCCTTTCAGCGGGAGGGGGAGGGGGGCCAAAAACATTCAGTACTTC. It specifies CASSPFSGRGRGAKNIQYF. The chain employs TRBV19 and TRBJ2-4, with TRBD2 matching over 10 bases. The CDR3 covers 19 residues. CDR1 LNHDA and CDR2 SQIVND come from the germline V gene (reference sequence). Germline trimming cut 5 bases from V and 1 base from J; bases unmatched to any gene: 14.

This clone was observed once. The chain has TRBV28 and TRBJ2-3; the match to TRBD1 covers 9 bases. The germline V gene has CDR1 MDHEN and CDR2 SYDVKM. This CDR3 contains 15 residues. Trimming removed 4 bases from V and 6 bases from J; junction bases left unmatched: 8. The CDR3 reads CASSSTGTGLDTQYF. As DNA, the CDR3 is TGTGCCAGCAGTTCGACCGGGACAGGGTTGGATACGCAGTATTTT. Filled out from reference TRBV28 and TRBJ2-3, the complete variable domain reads DVKVTQSSRYLVKRTGEKVFLECVQDMDHENMFWYRQDPGLGLRLIYFSYDVKMKEKGDIPEGYSVSREKKERFSLILESASTNQTSMYLCASSSTGTGLDTQYFGPGTRLTVL.

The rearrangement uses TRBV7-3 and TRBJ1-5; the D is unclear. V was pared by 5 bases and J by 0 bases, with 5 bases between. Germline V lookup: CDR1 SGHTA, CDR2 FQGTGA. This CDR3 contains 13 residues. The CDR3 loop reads CASSPDSNQPQHF. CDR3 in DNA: TGTGCCAGCAGCCCAGATAGCAATCAGCCCCAGCATTTT. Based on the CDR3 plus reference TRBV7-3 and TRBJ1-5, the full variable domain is GAGVSQTPSNKVTEKGKYVELRCDPISGHTALYWYRQSLGQGPEFLIYFQGTGAADDSGLPNDRFFAVRPEGSVSTLKIQRTERGDSAVYLCASSPDSNQPQHFGDGTRLSIL.

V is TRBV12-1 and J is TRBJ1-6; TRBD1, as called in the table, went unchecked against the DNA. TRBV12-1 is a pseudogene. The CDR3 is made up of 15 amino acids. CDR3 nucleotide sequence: TGTGCCAGCAGCGTGGGACAGCTTTATAATTCACCCCTCCACTTT. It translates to CASSVGQLYNSPLHF.

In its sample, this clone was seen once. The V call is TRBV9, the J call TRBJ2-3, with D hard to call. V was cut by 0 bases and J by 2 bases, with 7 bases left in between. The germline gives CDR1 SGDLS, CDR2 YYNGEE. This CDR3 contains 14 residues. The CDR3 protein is CASSVDGFTDTQYF. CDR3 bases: TGTGCCAGCAGCGTAGACGGGTTCACAGATACGCAGTATTTT.

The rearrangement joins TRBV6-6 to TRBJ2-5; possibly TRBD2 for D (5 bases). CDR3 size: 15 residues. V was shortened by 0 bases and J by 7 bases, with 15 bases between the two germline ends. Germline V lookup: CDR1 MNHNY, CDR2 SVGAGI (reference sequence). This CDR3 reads CASSYSPPDAGTQYF. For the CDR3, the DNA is TGTGCCAGCAGTTACTCGCCCCCAGACGCGGGGACCCAGTACTTC.